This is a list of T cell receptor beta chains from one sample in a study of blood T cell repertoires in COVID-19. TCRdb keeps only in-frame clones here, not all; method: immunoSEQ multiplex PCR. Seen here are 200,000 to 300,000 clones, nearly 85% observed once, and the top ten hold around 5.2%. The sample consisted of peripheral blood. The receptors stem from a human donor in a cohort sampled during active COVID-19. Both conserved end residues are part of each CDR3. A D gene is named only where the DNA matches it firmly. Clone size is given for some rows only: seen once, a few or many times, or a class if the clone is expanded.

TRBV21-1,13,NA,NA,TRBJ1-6,TGTGCCGTCCCGGGACACCATAATTCACCCCTCCACTTT,CAVPGHHNSPLHF
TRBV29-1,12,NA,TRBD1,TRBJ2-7,TGCAGCGTGGGAGGGACAGGGAGCGAGCAGTACTTC,CSVGGTGSEQYF
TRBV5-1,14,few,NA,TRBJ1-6,TGCGCCAGCAGCTTTCGACAGACTGATTCACCCCTCCACTTT,CASSFRQTDSPLHF
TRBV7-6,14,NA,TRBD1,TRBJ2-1,TGTGCCAGCAGCTTAGACACAGGGGGCAATGAGCAGTTCTTC,CASSLDTGGNEQFF
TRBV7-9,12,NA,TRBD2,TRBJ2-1,TGTGCCAGCAGCCTGCCGGGAGGTGAGCAGTTCTTC,CASSLPGGEQFF
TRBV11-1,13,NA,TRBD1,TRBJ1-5,TGTGCCAGAAACGGGACAGCCCATCAGCCCCAGCATTTT,CARNGTAHQPQHF
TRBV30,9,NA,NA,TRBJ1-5,TGTGCCTGGCCCAGGGACCAGCATTTT,CAWPRDQHF
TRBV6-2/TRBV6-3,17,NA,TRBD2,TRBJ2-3,TGTGCCAGCAGTCGTCCGACTAGCGGGGCTAGCACAGATACGCAGTATTTT,CASSRPTSGASTDTQYF
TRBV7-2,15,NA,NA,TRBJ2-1,TGTGCCAGCAGCTTAAGGACTAAGCTCGGAAATGAGCAGTTCTTC,CASSLRTKLGNEQFF
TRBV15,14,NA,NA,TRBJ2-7,TGTGCCACCAGCAGAGGCGGGACAGACCACGAGCAGTACTTC,CATSRGGTDHEQYF
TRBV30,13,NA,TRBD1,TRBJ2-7,TGTGCCTGGAGTCTGGACAGGGGGCACGAGCAGTACTTC,CAWSLDRGHEQYF
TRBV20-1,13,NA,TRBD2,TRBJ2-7,TGCAGTGCTAGTGGACTAGCGAGACACGAGCAGTACTTC,CSASGLARHEQYF
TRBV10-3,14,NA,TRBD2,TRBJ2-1,TGTGCCATCAGTGAACTAGCGGGGGACAATGAGCAGTTCTTC,CAISELAGDNEQFF
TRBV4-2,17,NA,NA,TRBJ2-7,TGTGCCAGCAGCCTAGGTTGGAAGGGACTCCCGGCAAACGAGCAGTACTTC,CASSLGWKGLPANEQYF
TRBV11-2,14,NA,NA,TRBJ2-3,TGTGCCAGCAGCAACCTAAGATACACAGATACGCAGTATTTT,CASSNLRYTDTQYF
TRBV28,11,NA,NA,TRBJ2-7,TGTGCCAGCAGTTCTGTCTACGAGCAGTACTTC,CASSSVYEQYF
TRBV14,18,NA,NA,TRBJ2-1,TGTGCCAGCAGCCTCCGGTTCGGAGGCGGGCCTTCCTACAATGAGCAGTTCTTC,CASSLRFGGGPSYNEQFF
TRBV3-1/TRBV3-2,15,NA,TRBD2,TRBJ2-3,TGTGCCAGCAGCCAAACACTAGCGGGGACAGATACGCAGTATTTT,CASSQTLAGTDTQYF
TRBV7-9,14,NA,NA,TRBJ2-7,TGTGCCAGCAGCTTAAATCTGCGGGCCTACGAGCAGTACTTC,CASSLNLRAYEQYF
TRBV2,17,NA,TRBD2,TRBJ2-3,TGTGCCAGCACCCGACTAGCGGGAGGCCCCAGGGCAGATACGCAGTATTTT,CASTRLAGGPRADTQYF
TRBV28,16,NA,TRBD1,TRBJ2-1,TGTGCCAGCAGTTTAGTGTCAGGGGGCTCCTACAATGAGCAGTTCTTC,CASSLVSGGSYNEQFF
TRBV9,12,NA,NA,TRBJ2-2,TGTGCCAGCAGCGTAACTACCGGGGAGCTGTTTTTT,CASSVTTGELFF
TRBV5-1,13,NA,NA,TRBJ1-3,TGCGCCAGCAGCCCCGTCTCTGGAAACACCATATATTTT,CASSPVSGNTIYF
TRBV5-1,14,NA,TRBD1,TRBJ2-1,TGCGCCAGCAGCCCCGGGACAGCGCTGAATGAGCAGTTCTTC,CASSPGTALNEQFF
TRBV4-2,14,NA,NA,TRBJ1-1,TGTGCCAGCAGCCAAGTGGCAGGGAACACTGAAGCTTTCTTT,CASSQVAGNTEAFF